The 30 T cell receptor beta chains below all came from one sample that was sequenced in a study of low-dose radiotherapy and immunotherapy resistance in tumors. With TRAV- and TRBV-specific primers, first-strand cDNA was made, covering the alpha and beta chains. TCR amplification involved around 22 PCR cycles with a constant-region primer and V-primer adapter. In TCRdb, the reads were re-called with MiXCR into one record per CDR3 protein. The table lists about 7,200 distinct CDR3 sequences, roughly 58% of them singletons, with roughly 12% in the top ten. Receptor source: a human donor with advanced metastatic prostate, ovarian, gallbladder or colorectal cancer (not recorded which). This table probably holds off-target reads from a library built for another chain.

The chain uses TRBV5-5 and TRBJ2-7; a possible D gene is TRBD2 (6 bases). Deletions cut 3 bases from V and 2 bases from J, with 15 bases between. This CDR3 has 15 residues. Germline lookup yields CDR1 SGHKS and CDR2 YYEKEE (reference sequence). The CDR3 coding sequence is TGTGCCAGCAGCTCCCTTCCGGGCGGGGCCTACGAGCAGTACTTC. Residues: CASSSLPGGAYEQYF. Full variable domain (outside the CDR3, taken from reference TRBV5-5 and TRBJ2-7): DAGVTQSPTHLIKTRGQQVTLRCSPISGHKSVSWYQQVLGQGPQFIFQYYEKEERGRGNFPDRFSARQFPNYSSELNVNALLLGDSALYLCASSSLPGGAYEQYFGPGTRLTVT.

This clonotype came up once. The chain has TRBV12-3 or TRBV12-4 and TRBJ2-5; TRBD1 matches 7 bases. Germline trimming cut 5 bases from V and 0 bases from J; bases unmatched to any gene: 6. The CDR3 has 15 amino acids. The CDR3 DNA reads TGTGCCAGCAGTACCGGGACAGCGTACCAAGAGACCCAGTACTTC. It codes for CASSTGTAYQETQYF.

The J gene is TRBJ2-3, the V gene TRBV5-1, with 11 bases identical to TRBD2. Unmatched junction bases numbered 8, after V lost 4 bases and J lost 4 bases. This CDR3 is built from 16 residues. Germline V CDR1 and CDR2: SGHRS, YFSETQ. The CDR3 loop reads CASSILSGGAADTQYF. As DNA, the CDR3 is TGCGCCAGCAGCATACTTAGCGGGGGGGCCGCAGATACGCAGTATTTT.

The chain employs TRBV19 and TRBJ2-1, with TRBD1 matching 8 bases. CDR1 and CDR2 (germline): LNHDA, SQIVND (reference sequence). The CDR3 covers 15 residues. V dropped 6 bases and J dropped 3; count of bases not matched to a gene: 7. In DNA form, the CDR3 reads TGTGCCAGTAGCAGGGGGCTTGGTCTCTACAATGAGCAGTTCTTC. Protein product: CASSRGLGLYNEQFF.

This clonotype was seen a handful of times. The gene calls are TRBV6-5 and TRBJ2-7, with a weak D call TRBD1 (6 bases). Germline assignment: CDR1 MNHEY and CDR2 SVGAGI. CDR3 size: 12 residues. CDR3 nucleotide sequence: TGTGGTGGGGCAGGGGAGTCCTACGAGCAGTACTTC. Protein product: CGGAGESYEQYF.

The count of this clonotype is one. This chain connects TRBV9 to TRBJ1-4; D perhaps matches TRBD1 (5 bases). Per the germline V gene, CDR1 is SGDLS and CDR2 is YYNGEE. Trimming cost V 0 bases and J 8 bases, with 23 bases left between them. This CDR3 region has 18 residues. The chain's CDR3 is CASSVGQGPRQVEEKLFF. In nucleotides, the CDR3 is TGTGCCAGCAGCGTAGGGCAGGGCCCCCGGCAAGTAGAAGAAAAACTGTTTTTT.

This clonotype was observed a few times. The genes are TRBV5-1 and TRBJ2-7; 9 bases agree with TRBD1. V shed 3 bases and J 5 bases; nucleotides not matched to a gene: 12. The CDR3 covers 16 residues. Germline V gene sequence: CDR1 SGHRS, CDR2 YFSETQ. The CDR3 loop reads CASSWGDRENRDEQYF. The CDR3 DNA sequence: TGCGCCAGCAGCTGGGGGGACAGGGAAAATCGGGACGAGCAGTACTTC. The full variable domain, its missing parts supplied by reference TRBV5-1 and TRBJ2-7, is KAGVTQTPRYLIKTRGQQVTLSCSPISGHRSVSWYQQTPGQGLQFLFEYFSETQRNKGNFPGRFSGRQFSNSRSEMNVSTLELGDSALYLCASSWGDRENRDEQYFGPGTRLTVT.

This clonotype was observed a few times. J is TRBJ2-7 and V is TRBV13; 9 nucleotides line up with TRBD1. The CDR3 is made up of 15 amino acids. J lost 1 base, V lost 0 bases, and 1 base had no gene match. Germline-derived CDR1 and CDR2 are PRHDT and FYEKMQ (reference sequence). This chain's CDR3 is CASSLGTGGSYEQYF. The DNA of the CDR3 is TGTGCCAGCAGCTTAGGGACAGGGGGGTCCTACGAGCAGTACTTC.

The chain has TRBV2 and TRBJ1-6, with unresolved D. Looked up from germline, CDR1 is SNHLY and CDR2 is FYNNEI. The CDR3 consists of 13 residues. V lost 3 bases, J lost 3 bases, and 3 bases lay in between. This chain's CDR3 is CASSDLYNSPLHF. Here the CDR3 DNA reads TGTGCCAGCAGTGATCTCTATAATTCACCCCTCCACTTT. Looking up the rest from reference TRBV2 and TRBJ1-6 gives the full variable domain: EPEVTQTPSHQVTQMGQEVILRCVPISNHLYFYWYRQILGQKVEFLVSFYNNEISEKSEIFDDQFSVERPDGSNFTLKIRSTKLEDSAMYFCASSDLYNSPLHFGNGTRLTVT.

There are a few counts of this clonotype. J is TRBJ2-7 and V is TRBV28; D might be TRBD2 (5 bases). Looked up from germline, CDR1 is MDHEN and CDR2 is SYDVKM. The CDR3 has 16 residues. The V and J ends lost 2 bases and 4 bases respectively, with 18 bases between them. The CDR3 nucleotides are TGTGCCAGCAGTTTACTGGCGGGTGACGTTGGGTACGAGCAGTACTTC. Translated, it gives CASSLLAGDVGYEQYF.

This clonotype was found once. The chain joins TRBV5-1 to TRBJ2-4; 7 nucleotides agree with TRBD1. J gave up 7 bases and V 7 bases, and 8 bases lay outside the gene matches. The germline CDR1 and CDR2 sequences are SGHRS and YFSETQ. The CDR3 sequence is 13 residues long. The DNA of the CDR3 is TGCGCCAGCTCTTACCAGGGGGAGAACATTCAGTACTTC. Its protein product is CASSYQGENIQYF. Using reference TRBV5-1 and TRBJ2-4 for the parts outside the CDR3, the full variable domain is KAGVTQTPRYLIKTRGQQVTLSCSPISGHRSVSWYQQTPGQGLQFLFEYFSETQRNKGNFPGRFSGRQFSNSRSEMNVSTLELGDSALYLCASSYQGENIQYFGAGTRLSVL.

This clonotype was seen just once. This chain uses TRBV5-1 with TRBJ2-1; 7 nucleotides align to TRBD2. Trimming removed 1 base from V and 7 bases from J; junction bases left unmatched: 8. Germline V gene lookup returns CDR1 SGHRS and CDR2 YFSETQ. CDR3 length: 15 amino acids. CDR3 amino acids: CASSLNGGSGNEQFF. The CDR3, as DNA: TGCGCCAGCAGCTTGAATGGCGGGAGTGGGAATGAGCAGTTCTTC.

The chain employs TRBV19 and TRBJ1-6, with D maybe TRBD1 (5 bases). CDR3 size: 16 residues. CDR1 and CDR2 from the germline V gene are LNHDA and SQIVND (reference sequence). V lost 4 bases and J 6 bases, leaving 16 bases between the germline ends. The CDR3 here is CASSNRGVRANSPLHF. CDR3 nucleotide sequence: TGTGCCAGTAGTAATCGAGGGGTTCGTGCTAATTCACCCCTCCACTTT.

The CDR3 spells CAIRASGEYEQYF. CDR3 nucleotides: TGTGCCATCAGGGCTAGCGGGGAGTACGAGCAGTACTTC. This chain joins TRBV10-3 and TRBJ2-7; TRBD2 matches at 9 bases. The V segment lost 6 bases and the J segment 4 bases; nucleotides outside the gene matches: 4. Looked up from germline, CDR1 is ENHRY and CDR2 is SYGVKD. This CDR3 comprises 13 residues.

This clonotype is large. CDR3 DNA: TGTGCCAGCAGCTTGAAACGACAGGATAATCAGCCCCAGCATTTT. Translation gives CASSLKRQDNQPQHF. The chain is built from TRBV5-4 and TRBJ1-5, with D possibly being TRBD1 (6 bases). The CDR3 has 15 amino acids. Between the trimmed V and J ends, which lost 1 base and 4 bases, there was a span of 12 bases. Germline CDR1 is SGHNT and CDR2 is YYREEE (reference sequence).

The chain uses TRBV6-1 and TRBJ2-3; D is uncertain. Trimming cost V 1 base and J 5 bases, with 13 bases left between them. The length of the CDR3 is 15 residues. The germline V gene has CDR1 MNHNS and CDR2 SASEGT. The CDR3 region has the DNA TGTGCCAGCAGTGAAGGCCCCTCTCGCGGAGATACGCAGTATTTT. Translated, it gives CASSEGPSRGDTQYF.

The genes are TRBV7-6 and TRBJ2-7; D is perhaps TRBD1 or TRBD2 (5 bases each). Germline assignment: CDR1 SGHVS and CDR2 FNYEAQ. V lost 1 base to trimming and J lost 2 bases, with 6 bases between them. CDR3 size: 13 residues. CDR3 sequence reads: CASSLGGTYEQYF. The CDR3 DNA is TGTGCCAGCAGCTTAGGGGGGACCTACGAGCAGTACTTC.

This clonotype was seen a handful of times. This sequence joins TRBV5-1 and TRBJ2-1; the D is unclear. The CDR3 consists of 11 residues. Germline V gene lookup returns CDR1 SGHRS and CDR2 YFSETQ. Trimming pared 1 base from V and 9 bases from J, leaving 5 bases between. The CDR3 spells CASSLQSEQFF. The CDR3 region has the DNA TGCGCCAGCAGCTTGCAGTCTGAGCAGTTCTTC.

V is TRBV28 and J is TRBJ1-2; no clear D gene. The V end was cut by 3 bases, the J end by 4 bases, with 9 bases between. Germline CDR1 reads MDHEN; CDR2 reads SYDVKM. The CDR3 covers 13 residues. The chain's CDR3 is CASSFGRTYGYTF. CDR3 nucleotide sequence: TGTGCCAGCAGTTTCGGACGGACCTATGGCTACACCTTC.

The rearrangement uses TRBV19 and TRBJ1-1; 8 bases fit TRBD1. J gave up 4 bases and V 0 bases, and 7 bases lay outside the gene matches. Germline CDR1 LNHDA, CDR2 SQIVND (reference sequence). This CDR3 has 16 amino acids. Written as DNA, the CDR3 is TGTGCCAGTAGTATAGATCGGGCAGGGGGCCTCACTGAAGCTTTCTTT. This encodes CASSIDRAGGLTEAFF.

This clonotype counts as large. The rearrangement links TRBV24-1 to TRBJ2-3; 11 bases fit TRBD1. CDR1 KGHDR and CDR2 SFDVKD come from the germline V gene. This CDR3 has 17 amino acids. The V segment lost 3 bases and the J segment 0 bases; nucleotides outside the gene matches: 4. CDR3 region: CATSDLGQGASTDTQYF. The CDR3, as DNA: TGTGCCACCAGTGATCTAGGACAGGGGGCAAGCACAGATACGCAGTATTTT.

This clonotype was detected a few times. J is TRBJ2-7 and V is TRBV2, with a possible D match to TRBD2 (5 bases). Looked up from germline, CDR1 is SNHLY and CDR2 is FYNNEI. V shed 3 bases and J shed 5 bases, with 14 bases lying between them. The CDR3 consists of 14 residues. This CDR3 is CASSEPRGIHEQYF. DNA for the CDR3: TGTGCCAGCAGTGAGCCCAGAGGGATCCACGAGCAGTACTTC.

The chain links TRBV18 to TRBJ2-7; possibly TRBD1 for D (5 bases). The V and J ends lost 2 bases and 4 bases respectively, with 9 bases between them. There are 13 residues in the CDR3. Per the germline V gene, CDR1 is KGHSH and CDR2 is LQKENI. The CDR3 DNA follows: TGTGCCAGCTCACCAACAGGCCTTTACGAGCAGTACTTC. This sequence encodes CASSPTGLYEQYF.

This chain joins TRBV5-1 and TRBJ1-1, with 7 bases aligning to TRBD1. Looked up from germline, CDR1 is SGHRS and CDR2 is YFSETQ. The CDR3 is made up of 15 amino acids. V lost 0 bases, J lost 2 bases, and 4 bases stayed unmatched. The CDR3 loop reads CASSLGDRANTEAFF. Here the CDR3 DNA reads TGCGCCAGCAGCTTGGGCGACAGGGCAAACACTGAAGCTTTCTTT.

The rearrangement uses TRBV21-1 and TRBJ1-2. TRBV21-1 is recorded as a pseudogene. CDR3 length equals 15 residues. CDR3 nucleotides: TGTGCCAGCAGCAAAGGGCAAGGCACGCCCTATGGCTACACCTTC. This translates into CASSKGQGTPYGYTF.

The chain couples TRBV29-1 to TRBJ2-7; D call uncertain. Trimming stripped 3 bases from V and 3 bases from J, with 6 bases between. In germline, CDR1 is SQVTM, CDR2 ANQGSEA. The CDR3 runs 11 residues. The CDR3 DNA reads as TGCAGCGTTGACTATAACTACGAGCAGTACTTC. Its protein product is CSVDYNYEQYF.

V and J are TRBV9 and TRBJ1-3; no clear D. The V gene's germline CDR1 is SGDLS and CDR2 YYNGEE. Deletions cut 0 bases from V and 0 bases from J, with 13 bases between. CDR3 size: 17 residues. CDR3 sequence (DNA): TGTGCCAGCAGCGTAGCCCTGGTTCCGAGCTCTGGAAACACCATATATTTT. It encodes CASSVALVPSSGNTIYF.

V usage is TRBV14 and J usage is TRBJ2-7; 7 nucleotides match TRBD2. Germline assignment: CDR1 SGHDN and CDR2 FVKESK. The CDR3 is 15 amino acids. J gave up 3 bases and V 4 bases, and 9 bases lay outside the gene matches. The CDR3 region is CASSPSGGERYEQYF. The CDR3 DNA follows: TGTGCCAGCAGCCCCTCGGGGGGTGAACGCTACGAGCAGTACTTC.

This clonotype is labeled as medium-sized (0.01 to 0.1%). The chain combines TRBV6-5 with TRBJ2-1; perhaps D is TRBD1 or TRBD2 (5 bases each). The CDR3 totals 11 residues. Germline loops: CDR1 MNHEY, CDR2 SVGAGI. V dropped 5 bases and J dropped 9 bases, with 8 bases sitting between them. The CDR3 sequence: CASSPGREQFF. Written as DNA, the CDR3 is TGTGCCAGCAGTCCGGGACGTGAGCAGTTCTTC.

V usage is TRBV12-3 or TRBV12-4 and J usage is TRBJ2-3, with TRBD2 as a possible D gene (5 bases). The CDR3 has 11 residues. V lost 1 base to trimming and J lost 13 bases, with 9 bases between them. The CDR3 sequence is CASSLDGREYF. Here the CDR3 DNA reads TGTGCCAGCAGTTTAGACGGGCGGGAGTATTTT.